This is a list of T cell receptor beta chains from one sample in a study of blood T cell repertoires in COVID-19. Data came from immunoSEQ multiplex PCR; TCRdb stores just in-frame clones and leaves some out. The sample records roughly 200,000 clones, nearly 90% being singletons. Source material: peripheral blood. The receptor set was obtained from a man aged 50 to 60 with COVID-19, enrolled during active disease. CDR3s leave out the opening cysteine and the closing phenylalanine or tryptophan. Fields, in order: clone size, J gene, CDR3 length, V gene, CDR3 protein. Expanded clones get a size class; other rows say once, few or many, or leave the size out.

clone size: .
J gene: TRBJ2-3
CDR3 length: 13
V gene: TRBV5-6
CDR3 protein: ASSLMGQPTDTQY

clone size: .
J gene: TRBJ1-1
CDR3 length: 10
V gene: TRBV9
CDR3 protein: ASSRPNRPAF

clone size: once
J gene: TRBJ1-5
CDR3 length: 10
V gene: TRBV12-3/TRBV12-4
CDR3 protein: ASSFVSGPQH

clone size: .
J gene: TRBJ1-5
CDR3 length: 11
V gene: TRBV10-3
CDR3 protein: AISEGDNQPQH

clone size: .
J gene: TRBJ2-1
CDR3 length: 14
V gene: TRBV2
CDR3 protein: ASSDGRGWLYNEQF

clone size: .
J gene: TRBJ2-1
CDR3 length: 14
V gene: TRBV12-5
CDR3 protein: ASGRGIAGPHNEQF

clone size: once
J gene: TRBJ2-3
CDR3 length: 12
V gene: TRBV27
CDR3 protein: ASSSPPGGRTQY

clone size: once
J gene: TRBJ1-1
CDR3 length: 13
V gene: TRBV13
CDR3 protein: ASSKPGQGDTEAF

clone size: .
J gene: TRBJ2-2
CDR3 length: 16
V gene: TRBV7-7
CDR3 protein: ASSLGAGASGDTGELF

clone size: .
J gene: TRBJ1-6
CDR3 length: 14
V gene: TRBV7-9
CDR3 protein: ASSSPGGDYNSPLH

clone size: once
J gene: TRBJ2-5
CDR3 length: 13
V gene: TRBV18
CDR3 protein: ASSPQAQSQETQY

clone size: .
J gene: TRBJ2-5
CDR3 length: 14
V gene: TRBV2
CDR3 protein: ASSLGASGAQETQY

clone size: .
J gene: TRBJ2-1
CDR3 length: 13
V gene: TRBV6-4
CDR3 protein: ASSDSGRLAYEQF

clone size: .
J gene: TRBJ2-3
CDR3 length: 14
V gene: TRBV19
CDR3 protein: ASSILAGGHTDTQY

clone size: .
J gene: TRBJ1-4
CDR3 length: 13
V gene: TRBV10-3
CDR3 protein: AISETGVIGEKLF

clone size: .
J gene: TRBJ1-5
CDR3 length: 14
V gene: TRBV6-2/TRBV6-3
CDR3 protein: ASSTQSGGGNQPQH

clone size: once
J gene: TRBJ1-2
CDR3 length: 9
V gene: TRBV6-5
CDR3 protein: ASGQGNGYT

clone size: few
J gene: TRBJ2-2
CDR3 length: 17
V gene: TRBV19
CDR3 protein: ASSINRLAGGPNTGELF

clone size: .
J gene: TRBJ2-2
CDR3 length: 15
V gene: TRBV7-3
CDR3 protein: ASKAGGTGVSTGELF

clone size: .
J gene: TRBJ1-5
CDR3 length: 12
V gene: TRBV3-1/TRBV3-2
CDR3 protein: ASSQGGANQPQH

clone size: .
J gene: TRBJ1-1
CDR3 length: 10
V gene: TRBV5-5
CDR3 protein: ASSLQNTEAF

clone size: .
J gene: TRBJ2-2
CDR3 length: 16
V gene: TRBV7-3
CDR3 protein: ASSPSQGASGGTGELF

clone size: .
J gene: TRBJ2-1
CDR3 length: 15
V gene: TRBV7-3
CDR3 protein: ASSRSSGGLIYNEQF

clone size: .
J gene: TRBJ2-1
CDR3 length: 17
V gene: TRBV19
CDR3 protein: ASSIERLAGGGYFNEQF

clone size: once
J gene: TRBJ2-2
CDR3 length: 13
V gene: TRBV5-1
CDR3 protein: ASSPGTANTGELF